These T cell receptor beta chains were read from a single sample in a study of blood T cell repertoires in COVID-19. This table comes from immunoSEQ multiplex PCR, and its TCRdb copy is limited to in-frame clones, with some not included. The table has fewer than 300,000 clones, over 75% seen once. The sequencing sample was made of peripheral blood. The receptors originated from a human donor in a cohort sampled during active COVID-19. CDR3s include the opening cysteine and the closing phenylalanine or tryptophan. A D gene is named only where the DNA matches it firmly. The listing skips clone size in some rows; elsewhere it reads once, few, many or a size class.

TRBJ2-1 | NA | TRBV5-1 | NA | CASSHFQGYNEQFF | TGCGCCAGCAGCCATTTTCAGGGATATAATGAGCAGTTCTTC
TRBJ1-1 | NA | TRBV10-3 | NA | CAISGGNTEAFF | TGTGCCATCAGTGGAGGTAACACTGAAGCTTTCTTT
TRBJ1-3 | NA | TRBV16 | NA | CASSPTANRVAGNTIYF | TGTGCCAGCAGCCCGACCGCGAACAGGGTGGCCGGAAACACCATATATTTT
TRBJ1-4 | NA | TRBV7-2 | NA | CASSLQFRGNEKLFF | TGTGCCAGCAGCTTACAATTCAGGGGTAATGAAAAACTGTTTTTT
TRBJ2-2 | NA | TRBV28 | TRBD2 | CASSLLAGVAGAGELFF | TGTGCCAGCAGTCTTCTAGCGGGAGTAGCGGGGGCCGGGGAGCTGTTTTTT
TRBJ2-7 | few | TRBV5-1 | TRBD1 | CASSSGTAQPIF | TGCGCCAGCAGCTCGGGGACAGCCCAACCCATTTTC
TRBJ1-1 | once | TRBV5-1 | NA | CASTRGTNTEAFF | TGCGCCAGTACAAGGGGTACGAACACTGAAGCTTTCTTT
TRBJ2-1 | NA | TRBV11-1 | TRBD2 | CASSSRTSGNEQFF | TGTGCCAGCAGCTCCCGGACTAGCGGCAATGAGCAGTTCTTC
TRBJ2-7 | NA | TRBV3-1/TRBV3-2 | NA | CASSQDEWSSAYEQYF | TGTGCCAGCAGCCAAGACGAATGGTCTTCGGCCTACGAGCAGTACTTC
TRBJ2-5 | few | TRBV11-2 | NA | CASSPPVGSNRTQYF | TGTGCCAGCAGCCCACCTGTCGGGAGTAACCGGACCCAGTACTTC
TRBJ1-3 | NA | TRBV9 | TRBD1 | CASSVGADRANTIYF | TGTGCCAGCAGCGTAGGAGCGGACAGGGCAAACACCATATATTTT
TRBJ2-3 | NA | TRBV3-1/TRBV3-2 | TRBD2 | CASSGLAGTDTQYF | TGTGCCAGCAGCGGACTAGCGGGAACAGATACGCAGTATTTT
TRBJ2-7 | NA | TRBV4-1 | TRBD2 | CASSQELGWEGEQYF | TGCGCCAGCAGCCAAGAGCTGGGTTGGGAGGGCGAGCAGTACTTC
TRBJ1-2 | NA | TRBV24-1 | TRBD1 | CATSEAGQGFGYTF | TGTGCCACCAGTGAAGCGGGACAGGGTTTTGGCTACACCTTC
TRBJ2-2 | NA | TRBV19 | TRBD1 | CASSIGPGQGGTGELFF | TGTGCCAGTAGTATTGGTCCCGGACAGGGCGGCACCGGGGAGCTGTTTTTT
TRBJ2-5 | NA | TRBV18 | TRBD1 | CASSRGQPQETQYF | TGTGCCAGCTCACGGGGACAGCCGCAAGAGACCCAGTACTTC
TRBJ1-6 | NA | TRBV3-1/TRBV3-2 | TRBD1 | CASSQTTGYSPLHF | TGTGCCAGCAGCCAAACGACAGGGTATTCACCCCTCCACTTT
TRBJ2-5 | NA | TRBV20-1 | NA | CSASSSQETQYF | TGCAGTGCTAGTTCCAGTCAAGAGACCCAGTACTTC
TRBJ2-7 | NA | TRBV6-1 | TRBD2 | CASSEAVAGEGEQYF | TGTGCCAGCAGTGAAGCGGTAGCGGGAGAAGGCGAGCAGTACTTC
TRBJ1-1 | NA | TRBV5-1 | NA | CASSSGGTEAFF | TGCGCCAGCTCATCGGGAGGCACTGAAGCTTTCTTT
TRBJ2-5 | NA | TRBV5-4 | NA | CASSSRDQRETQYF | TGTGCCAGCAGCTCCCGGGATCAGAGGGAGACCCAGTACTTC
TRBJ2-7 | NA | TRBV27 | TRBD2 | CASSRNGGTYEQYF | TGTGCCAGCAGTCGAAACGGGGGGACCTACGAGCAGTACTTC
TRBJ2-5 | NA | TRBV19 | TRBD2 | CASSSGLAAQETQYF | TGTGCCAGTAGTTCAGGACTAGCGGCCCAAGAGACCCAGTACTTC
TRBJ2-1 | NA | TRBV25-1 | TRBD2 | CASSEPGTNYNEQFF | TGTGCCAGCAGTGAACCAGGGACTAACTACAATGAGCAGTTCTTC
TRBJ2-1 | NA | TRBV5-1 | NA | CASRTNLNEQFF | TGCGCCAGCAGGACTAACCTCAATGAGCAGTTCTTC
TRBJ1-1 | NA | TRBV23-1 | NA | CASSAAGLGNTEAFF | TGCGCCAGCAGCGCCGCAGGGTTAGGGAACACTGAAGCTTTCTTT
TRBJ2-1 | NA | TRBV3-1/TRBV3-2 | NA | CASSQKGGNEQFF | TGTGCCAGCAGCCAAAAAGGGGGCAATGAGCAGTTCTTC
TRBJ1-5 | NA | TRBV28 | NA | CASGLTLPNSNQPQHF | TGTGCCAGCGGCCTTACCCTCCCGAATAGCAATCAGCCCCAGCATTTT
TRBJ2-3 | NA | TRBV7-9 | TRBD2 | CASSLGLAGPAGTQYF | TGTGCCAGCAGCTTAGGACTAGCGGGCCCAGCAGGTACGCAGTATTTT
TRBJ1-1 | NA | TRBV5-4 | NA | CASSPPSSRDTEAFF | TGTGCCAGCAGCCCCCCTAGCAGCCGGGACACTGAAGCTTTCTTT
TRBJ1-5 | NA | TRBV28 | TRBD1 | CASGTGNQPQHF | TGTGCCAGCGGGACAGGCAATCAGCCCCAGCATTTT
TRBJ2-5 | NA | TRBV12-5 | NA | CASGLAGLETQYF | TGTGCTAGTGGTTTGGCGGGATTGGAGACCCAGTACTTC
TRBJ2-3 | NA | TRBV7-8 | NA | CASSLGQAAKDTQYF | TGTGCCAGCAGCTTAGGACAGGCGGCTAAGGATACGCAGTATTTT
TRBJ2-7 | NA | TRBV6-1 | TRBD2 | CASSEEVGGSSYEQYF | TGTGCCAGCAGTGAAGAGGTGGGCGGGAGTTCCTACGAGCAGTACTTC
TRBJ1-3 | once | TRBV29-1 | NA | CSVVKGPGNTIYF | TGCAGCGTTGTGAAGGGGCCTGGAAACACCATATATTTT
TRBJ2-1 | NA | TRBV10-3 | NA | CAIMEDSSYNEQFF | TGTGCCATCATGGAGGACAGTTCCTACAATGAGCAGTTCTTC
TRBJ1-2 | NA | TRBV7-2 | NA | CASSPDRNYGYTF | TGTGCCAGCAGCCCCGACAGAAACTATGGCTACACCTTC
TRBJ1-6 | NA | TRBV28 | NA | CASSFGINSPLHF | TGTGCCAGCAGTTTCGGGATTAATTCACCCCTCCACTTT
TRBJ2-3 | NA | TRBV7-7 | TRBD2 | CASSELAGGADTQYF | TGTGCCAGCAGCGAATTAGCGGGAGGAGCAGATACGCAGTATTTT
TRBJ2-1 | NA | TRBV7-2 | NA | CASSLGRGRANEQFF | TGTGCCAGCAGCTTAGGGAGGGGTAGGGCAAATGAGCAGTTCTTC
TRBJ1-1 | NA | TRBV2 | NA | CASSPQGVKNTEAFF | TGTGCCAGCAGTCCACAGGGTGTAAAAAACACTGAAGCTTTCTTT
TRBJ1-2 | NA | TRBV28 | NA | CASSFLYSGGYTF | TGTGCCAGCAGTTTTCTATACTCGGGAGGCTACACCTTC
TRBJ2-1 | NA | TRBV6-2/TRBV6-3 | TRBD2 | CASSLAGRSYNEQFF | TGTGCCAGCAGTCTAGCGGGAAGATCCTACAATGAGCAGTTCTTC
TRBJ2-3 | NA | TRBV12-3/TRBV12-4 | NA | CASVQGPTDTQYF | TGTGCCAGCGTACAGGGTCCCACAGATACGCAGTATTTT
TRBJ1-5 | NA | TRBV6-5 | NA | CASSYNQPQHF | TGTGCCAGCTCTTACAATCAGCCCCAGCATTTT
TRBJ2-1 | NA | TRBV2 | NA | CASSDRTIYNEQFF | TGTGCCAGCAGTGACCGGACTATCTACAATGAGCAGTTCTTC
TRBJ2-3 | NA | TRBV5-1 | NA | CASSFFRTGSDTDTQYF | TGCGCCAGCAGCTTTTTCCGAACGGGATCAGACACAGATACGCAGTATTTT
TRBJ1-1 | NA | TRBV9 | NA | CASSVGRVGTEAFF | TGTGCCAGCAGCGTAGGCAGGGTTGGAACTGAAGCTTTCTTT
TRBJ2-7 | NA | TRBV3-1/TRBV3-2 | TRBD1 | CASSQAQGSGYEQYF | TGTGCCAGCAGCCAAGCACAGGGGAGCGGCTACGAGCAGTACTTC
TRBJ1-4 | NA | TRBV29-1 | TRBD1 | CSVRRTGGPEKLFF | TGCAGCGTCAGACGGACAGGGGGGCCTGAAAAACTGTTTTTT
TRBJ2-1 | NA | TRBV19 | TRBD2 | CASSIFPSGRARDEQFF | TGTGCCAGTAGTATTTTCCCTAGCGGGAGGGCCCGCGATGAGCAGTTCTTC
TRBJ2-2 | NA | TRBV11-2 | TRBD1 | CASRLTGVSTGELFF | TGTGCCAGCAGACTTACAGGGGTCTCCACCGGGGAGCTGTTTTTT
TRBJ2-3 | NA | TRBV27 | NA | CASSFDRGSDTQYF | TGTGCCAGCAGTTTCGATAGGGGCTCGGATACGCAGTATTTT